These 31 T cell receptor beta chains were all obtained from the same sample, sequenced in a study of blood T cell repertoires in COVID-19 (dated by TCRdb to 2020 to 2022). Preparation of the library involved the immunoSEQ multiplex PCR assay. As stored in TCRdb, this immuneACCESS dataset retains in-frame rearrangements with V and J assigned. A fraction of the clones does not appear; measured against another copy, unresolved V genes explain less than half of the discrepancy, and the remainder lacks a known reason. Here the sample has about 47,000 clones; around 85% occur a single time. The top ten constitute 2.5% to 3% of the sample. The material sequenced was peripheral blood. The receptors were gathered from a man in his fifties or sixties with acute or convalescent COVID-19.

This clone was counted once. The chain links TRBV13 to TRBJ2-5; 10 bases agree with TRBD2. CDR1 is PRHDT, CDR2 FYEKMQ, per germline (reference sequence). Trimming removed 5 bases from V and 5 bases from J; junction bases left unmatched: 5. CDR3 length: 14 residues. CDR3 in amino acids: CASSPGLARETQYF. Here the CDR3 DNA reads TGTGCCAGCAGCCCGGGACTAGCGAGGGAGACCCAGTACTTC.

The CDR3 nucleotides are TGTGCCAGCAGCTCCCACGTGAGCTCCTACAATGAGCAGTTCTTC. It encodes CASSSHVSSYNEQFF. The chain combines TRBV9 with TRBJ2-1; D is undetermined. The CDR3 runs to 15 residues. The V gene's germline CDR1 is SGDLS and CDR2 YYNGEE. V gave up 4 bases and J gave up 0 bases, with 11 bases separating them.

The chain joins TRBV3-1 (or the pseudogene TRBV3-2) to TRBJ1-2; 7 bases map to TRBD1. The CDR3 loop spans 14 amino acids. After removal of 4 bases from V and 0 bases from J, the junction contained 2 bases not matched to a gene. CDR1 and CDR2 from the germline V gene are LGHDT and YNNKEL (reference sequence). The CDR3 loop reads CASSRQGSNYGYTF. The CDR3, as DNA: TGTGCCAGCAGCCGACAGGGATCTAACTATGGCTACACCTTC.

This clone has a single count. This chain uses TRBV5-1 with TRBJ2-2, with D unclear. Germline-derived CDR1 and CDR2 are SGHRS and YFSETQ. Trimming cost V 4 bases and J 7 bases, with 8 bases left between them. The CDR3 runs to 12 residues. The CDR3 nucleotides read TGCGCCAGCAGCCAAAACGGCGGGGAGCTGTTTTTT. Translated: CASSQNGGELFF.

CDR3 loop: CASSGGLAGYNEQFF. The CDR3 bases are TGTGCCAGCAGCGGGGGACTAGCGGGTTACAATGAGCAGTTCTTC. V is TRBV7-3 and J is TRBJ2-1; 12 bases agree with TRBD2. CDR1 is SGHTA and CDR2 is FQGTGA in the germline V gene. Germline trimming cut 5 bases from V and 4 bases from J; bases unmatched to any gene: 3. The CDR3 covers 15 residues.

In this sample, this clone turned up a few times. CDR3 DNA sequence: TGTGCCAGCAGCTTAGGGACAACGACTGAAGCTTTCTTT. It encodes CASSLGTTTEAFF. The V and J genes are TRBV7-3 and TRBJ1-1; D possibly corresponds to TRBD1 (6 bases). Germline CDR1 is SGHTA and CDR2 is FQGTGA. V shed 2 bases and J shed 5 bases, with 9 bases lying between them. The CDR3 covers 13 residues.

The rearrangement joins TRBV19 to TRBJ1-2, with 10 bases fitting TRBD1. The ends lost 6 bases at V and 10 bases at J; junction bases unmatched: 11. The CDR3 spans 14 residues. Per the germline V gene, CDR1 is LNHDA and CDR2 is SQIVND (reference sequence). CDR3 DNA sequence: TGTGCCAGTAGGGAAACCGGGACAGGGGACAACTACACCTTC. Translating it yields CASRETGTGDNYTF.

The gene calls are TRBV10-3 and TRBJ2-5, with TRBD1 matching 11 bases. V trimming: 4 bases; J trimming: 3 bases; junction bases outside the gene matches: 1. Germline V gene lookup returns CDR1 ENHRY and CDR2 SYGVKD. This CDR3 region has 14 residues. CDR3 sequence reads: CAISGTGGEETQYF. CDR3 nucleotides: TGTGCCATCAGTGGGACAGGGGGCGAAGAGACCCAGTACTTC.

V usage is TRBV19 and J usage is TRBJ2-5; D possibly corresponds to TRBD2 (5 bases). The germline CDR1 and CDR2 sequences are LNHDA and SQIVND (reference sequence). Between the trimmed V and J ends, which lost 5 bases and 5 bases, there was a span of 18 bases. The CDR3 runs 15 residues. The CDR3 DNA follows: TGTGCCAGTAGTTCCGTAAGCGGCGACTGGGAGACCCAGTACTTC. Amino acids: CASSSVSGDWETQYF. Full variable domain (rest looked up from reference TRBV19 and TRBJ2-5): DGGITQSPKYLFRKEGQNVTLSCEQNLNHDAMYWYRQDPGQGLRLIYYSQIVNDFQKGDIAEGYSVSREKKESFPLTVTSAQKNPTAFYLCASSSVSGDWETQYFGPGTRLLVL.

V gene TRBV11-1 combines with J gene TRBJ2-2; no firm D call. Trimming took 1 base from V and 1 from J, leaving 10 bases between them. Germline CDR1 reads SGHAT; CDR2 reads FQDESV (reference sequence). The CDR3 is made up of 16 amino acids. This CDR3 is CASSLDRVGNTGELFF. CDR3 bases: TGTGCCAGCAGCTTAGACAGAGTGGGGAACACCGGGGAGCTGTTTTTT.

The V call is TRBV2, the J call TRBJ2-3, with D maybe TRBD2 (6 bases). The CDR3 sequence is 14 residues long. Germline loops: CDR1 SNHLY, CDR2 FYNNEI. Trimming cost V 5 bases and J 4 bases, with 13 bases left between them. The CDR3 region has the DNA TGTGCCAGCAGTTACTTAGGCGGGGCAGATACGCAGTATTTT. It codes for CASSYLGGADTQYF.

The V and J genes are TRBV27 and TRBJ2-1, with a weak D call TRBD1 (6 bases). Trimming left V 4 bases short and J 3 bases short, with 22 bases between. The CDR3 length is 18 residues. Germline V gene data show CDR1 as MNHEY and CDR2 as SMNVEV (reference sequence). CDR3 amino acids: CASSSRGLTGTIYNEQFF. The CDR3 DNA reads as TGTGCCAGCAGTTCTAGGGGGTTGACAGGTACTATCTACAATGAGCAGTTCTTC.

V usage is TRBV7-7 and J usage is TRBJ2-2, with unresolved D. This CDR3 contains 17 residues. Per the germline V gene, CDR1 is SSHAT and CDR2 is FNYEAQ (reference sequence). The V gene lost 0 bases and the J gene lost 4 bases, with 15 bases spanning the gap. Written as DNA, the CDR3 is TGTGCCAGCAGCTTAGCTCCTCACGAGGTCGCCACCGGGGAGCTGTTTTTT. It is translated as CASSLAPHEVATGELFF.

The rearrangement joins TRBV19 to TRBJ1-5, with a weak D call TRBD1 (6 bases). This CDR3 has 15 residues. The V gene lost 7 bases and the J gene lost 5 bases, with 18 bases spanning the gap. CDR1 is LNHDA, CDR2 SQIVND, per germline (reference sequence). CDR3 sequence (DNA): TGTGCCAGTACCAAACAACAGGGAGACCATCAGCCCCAGCATTTT. Translated: CASTKQQGDHQPQHF.

The gene calls are TRBV28 and TRBJ1-4; D may be TRBD1 (5 bases). Germline lookup yields CDR1 MDHEN and CDR2 SYDVKM. This CDR3 is 15 amino acids long. V lost 3 bases to trimming and J lost 4 bases, with 12 bases between them. The CDR3 DNA reads TGTGCCAGCAGTTTTGGAGGGGCGCTTAATGAAAAACTGTTTTTT. This codes for CASSFGGALNEKLFF. Looking up the rest from reference TRBV28 and TRBJ1-4 gives the full variable domain: DVKVTQSSRYLVKRTGEKVFLECVQDMDHENMFWYRQDPGLGLRLIYFSYDVKMKEKGDIPEGYSVSREKKERFSLILESASTNQTSMYLCASSFGGALNEKLFFGSGTQLSVL.

There are a few counts of this clone. The chain employs TRBV27 and TRBJ1-5, with 8 bases identical to TRBD1. Germline CDR1 and CDR2: MNHEY and SMNVEV (reference sequence). The CDR3 sequence is 15 residues long. V shed 8 bases and J 2 bases; nucleotides not matched to a gene: 8. In DNA form, the CDR3 reads TGTGCCAGCGGGGAGACAGGGGTTGGCAATCAGCCCCAGCATTTT. Translating it yields CASGETGVGNQPQHF.

The CDR3, as DNA: TGTGCCAGCAGCCAATTAGGGGGTAGGTTCCAGCCCCAGCATTTT. Protein sequence: CASSQLGGRFQPQHF. The rearrangement uses TRBV28 and TRBJ1-5; D is possibly TRBD1 (6 bases). Germline V gene sequence: CDR1 MDHEN, CDR2 SYDVKM. Trimming stripped 6 bases from V and 7 bases from J, with 19 bases between. The CDR3 has 15 amino acids.

The rearrangement links TRBV12-3 or TRBV12-4 to TRBJ1-2, with a weak D call TRBD1 (5 bases). Between the trimmed V and J ends, which lost 5 bases and 7 bases, there was a span of 14 bases. This CDR3 contains 13 residues. DNA for the CDR3: TGTGCCAGCAGTAGACAGAGCGGGTCTGGCTACACCTTC. It codes for CASSRQSGSGYTF.

This sequence joins TRBV6-5 and TRBJ1-5, with D perhaps TRBD1 (6 bases). The CDR3 loop spans 13 amino acids. Trimming stripped 7 bases from V and 7 bases from J, with 14 bases between. Germline V gives CDR1 MNHEY, CDR2 SVGAGI. DNA for the CDR3: TGTGCCAGCAAAGGGGGACCGGGACAGCCCCAGCATTTT. It yields the protein CASKGGPGQPQHF.

The chain uses TRBV2 and TRBJ2-5; D unresolved. Germline V CDR1 and CDR2: SNHLY, FYNNEI. The V end lost 0 bases, the J end lost 5 bases, and 13 bases lay between the germline ends. This CDR3 is 15 amino acids long. The CDR3 sequence: CASSEALVRAETQYF. The CDR3 region has the DNA TGTGCCAGCAGTGAAGCGCTTGTGAGAGCGGAGACCCAGTACTTC. Full variable domain (missing parts from reference TRBV2 and TRBJ2-5): EPEVTQTPSHQVTQMGQEVILRCVPISNHLYFYWYRQILGQKVEFLVSFYNNEISEKSEIFDDQFSVERPDGSNFTLKIRSTKLEDSAMYFCASSEALVRAETQYFGPGTRLLVL.

The rearrangement uses TRBV12-5 and TRBJ2-1; 9 bases are shared with TRBD2. From germline, CDR1 is LGHNT and CDR2 FRNRAP. The CDR3 sequence is 16 residues long. With V trimmed by 1 base and J by 5 bases, 6 bases remained unmatched. CDR3 sequence: CASGLGAGGWHNEQFF. CDR3 bases: TGTGCTAGTGGTTTGGGGGCGGGAGGGTGGCACAATGAGCAGTTCTTC.

The chain uses TRBV3-1 (or the pseudogene TRBV3-2) and TRBJ1-3, with 9 nucleotides matching TRBD1. The CDR3 extends over 13 amino acids. J was trimmed by 8 bases and V by 5 bases; bases with no gene match: 4. Germline V lookup: CDR1 LGHDT, CDR2 YNNKEL (reference sequence). CDR3 sequence (DNA): TGTGCCAGCAGCGGCGGACAGGGGTACACCATATATTTT. Residues: CASSGGQGYTIYF.

This sequence joins TRBV7-9 and TRBJ1-4; D is ambiguous. Trimming took 7 bases from V and 5 from J, leaving 23 bases between them. Germline CDR1 is SEHNR and CDR2 is FQNEAQ (reference sequence). The CDR3 contains 17 residues. CDR3 DNA: TGTGCCAGCACCCATACGGTTGGGCAGGCCGAAAATGAAAAACTGTTTTTT. This encodes CASTHTVGQAENEKLFF.

The genes are TRBV5-1 and TRBJ2-1; 7 bases match TRBD1. Germline V gives CDR1 SGHRS, CDR2 YFSETQ. The ends lost 3 bases at V and 9 bases at J; junction bases unmatched: 12. CDR3 length: 15 residues. CDR3 nucleotides: TGCGCCAGCAGCTCCACAGGGGCGTCTACTAGTGAGCAGTTCTTC. Translated, it gives CASSSTGASTSEQFF.

The chain couples TRBV7-3 to TRBJ2-3; the match to TRBD2 covers 8 bases. Germline values: CDR1 SGHTA, CDR2 FQGTGA. The CDR3 runs 15 residues. J gave up 4 bases and V 4 bases, and 7 bases lay outside the gene matches. The CDR3 protein is CASSSLGLAADTQYF. In DNA, the CDR3 is TGTGCCAGCAGCTCTCTTGGACTAGCAGCAGATACGCAGTATTTT. The entire variable domain, with the rest obtained from reference TRBV7-3 and TRBJ2-3, is as follows: GAGVSQTPSNKVTEKGKYVELRCDPISGHTALYWYRQSLGQGPEFLIYFQGTGAADDSGLPNDRFFAVRPEGSVSTLKIQRTERGDSAVYLCASSSLGLAADTQYFGPGTRLTVL.

The rearrangement links TRBV20-1 to TRBJ2-3, with unresolved D. This CDR3 spans 11 amino acids. Germline V lookup: CDR1 DFQATT, CDR2 SNEGSKA (reference sequence). V gave up 6 bases and J gave up 6 bases, with 10 bases separating them. In DNA, the CDR3 is TGCAGTGCCCCGCGGAGCGATACGCAGTATTTT. Encoded protein: CSAPRSDTQYF.

The chain couples TRBV5-4 to TRBJ2-1; D uncertain. Germline V CDR1 and CDR2: SGHNT, YYREEE (reference sequence). The V gene lost 3 bases and the J gene lost 5 bases, with 12 bases spanning the gap. This CDR3 contains 14 residues. CDR3 sequence (DNA): TGTGCCAGCAGCTACAGTTGGGCTCACAATGAGCAGTTCTTC. Amino acids: CASSYSWAHNEQFF.

This chain uses TRBV6-2 or TRBV6-3 with TRBJ1-4; 8 bases line up with TRBD1. Germline V gene sequence: CDR1 MNHEY, CDR2 SVGEGT. The J segment lost 6 bases and the V segment lost 4 bases, leaving 7 bases of the junction unmatched. The CDR3 totals 15 residues. CDR3 protein: CASSSGQGGHEKLFF. The CDR3 bases are TGTGCCAGCAGTTCAGGACAGGGAGGCCATGAAAAACTGTTTTTT.

V usage is TRBV5-1 and J usage is TRBJ2-1, with TRBD2 identical over 10 bases. This CDR3 region has 21 residues. Germline V gene data show CDR1 as SGHRS and CDR2 as YFSETQ. The trim removed 1 base at V and 0 bases at J, leaving 16 bases unmatched. CDR3 region: CASSLSALAGVISSSYNEQFF. CDR3 bases: TGCGCCAGCAGCTTGTCGGCGCTAGCGGGAGTAATCTCAAGCTCCTACAATGAGCAGTTCTTC. Based on the CDR3 plus reference TRBV5-1 and TRBJ2-1, the full variable domain is KAGVTQTPRYLIKTRGQQVTLSCSPISGHRSVSWYQQTPGQGLQFLFEYFSETQRNKGNFPGRFSGRQFSNSRSEMNVSTLELGDSALYLCASSLSALAGVISSSYNEQFFGPGTRLTVL.

This chain joins TRBV28 and TRBJ1-2; 8 nucleotides align to TRBD1. The V segment lost 5 bases and the J segment 1 base; nucleotides outside the gene matches: 6. The CDR3 contains 15 residues. Germline V gives CDR1 MDHEN, CDR2 SYDVKM. The CDR3: CASSPGTGRNYGYTF. CDR3 coding DNA: TGTGCCAGCAGTCCTGGGACAGGACGTAACTATGGCTACACCTTC.

The rearrangement uses TRBV19 and TRBJ2-2; D possibly corresponds to TRBD1 (6 bases). Germline-derived CDR1 and CDR2 are LNHDA and SQIVND (reference sequence). The CDR3 is made up of 14 amino acids. Trimming cost V 9 bases and J 2 bases, with 13 bases left between them. The CDR3 coding sequence is TGTGCCAGCAACCGACAGGTCAACACCGGGGAGCTGTTTTTT. Residues: CASNRQVNTGELFF.